The rows below give T cell receptor beta chains drawn from one sample of a study of cytomegalovirus exposure and HLA in healthy donors. Repertoires were generated with immunoSEQ multiplex PCR, while TCRdb's copy carries only in-frame clones and drops some. The sample contains around 210,000 clones, 60% to 80% of which appear only once. Sequenced sample: PBMCs. All receptors come from a woman aged 25 to 39 in good health and CMV-seronegative. Both conserved end residues are part of each CDR3. Each record gives: CDR3 length, J gene, clone size, D gene, V gene, CDR3 DNA, CDR3 protein. The D gene is left open where the match is weak. Some rows have no size entry. The others give once, few or many, or a class for an expanded clone.

12	TRBJ2-1	.	.	TRBV25-1	TGTGCCAGCCCGCTAGAGGGCAATGAGCAGTTCTTC	CASPLEGNEQFF
16	TRBJ2-3	.	.	TRBV5-6	TGTGCCAGCAGCTGGGGCCCGGGACTTACCACAGATACGCAGTATTTT	CASSWGPGLTTDTQYF
13	TRBJ1-1	.	TRBD1	TRBV7-9	TGTTCCAGCAGCAACAGGGGGAACACTGAAGCTTTCTTT	CSSSNRGNTEAFF
14	TRBJ2-5	once	TRBD1	TRBV6-1	TGTGCCAGCAGTGACAGGGGGATACTAGAGACCCAGTACTTC	CASSDRGILETQYF
12	TRBJ2-1	.	.	TRBV5-1	TGCGCCAGCGGGGCCCCTCCTAGAGAAGTGTTCTTC	CASGAPPREVFF
14	TRBJ2-7	.	.	TRBV4-1	TGCGCCAGCAGCCTCTCTGCCGGGTATTACGAGCAGTACTTC	CASSLSAGYYEQYF
16	TRBJ2-1	.	TRBD1	TRBV4-2	TGTGCCAGCAGCCAAGATGGACAGGGGATTAACAATGAGCAGTTCTTC	CASSQDGQGINNEQFF
14	TRBJ1-2	once	.	TRBV5-1	TGCGCCAGCAGCTTGACAGGACCCCTCTATGGCTACACCTTC	CASSLTGPLYGYTF
15	TRBJ1-4	.	.	TRBV5-4	TGTGCCAGCAGCTCATATTCAGATACTAATGAAAAACTGTTTTTT	CASSSYSDTNEKLFF
15	TRBJ1-2	once	.	TRBV23-1	TGCGCCAGCAGTCAATTAGACAGAACAAACTATGGCTACACCTTC	CASSQLDRTNYGYTF
13	TRBJ2-7	.	.	TRBV4-1	TGCGCCAGCAGCCAAGTCAGGGACTACGAGCAGTACTTC	CASSQVRDYEQYF
15	TRBJ2-5	.	TRBD2	TRBV2	TGTGCCACCAGAGAGGTAGCGGGTCCCCAAGAGACCCAGTACTTC	CATREVAGPQETQYF
12	TRBJ2-5	.	.	TRBV18	TGTGCCAGCTTCGCGGGGTTGGAGACCCAGTACTTC	CASFAGLETQYF
12	TRBJ2-7	few	TRBD1	TRBV28	TGTGCCAGTTCGACAGGGGGCCACGAGCAGTACTTC	CASSTGGHEQYF
17	TRBJ2-3	once	TRBD2	TRBV7-8	TGTGCCAGCAGCCTCACCCTAGCGGGGGATCTCCCAGATACGCAGTATTTT	CASSLTLAGDLPDTQYF
13	TRBJ1-1	.	TRBD1	TRBV7-8	TGTGCCAGCAGCACCGGACAGGGCGTTGAAGCTTTCTTT	CASSTGQGVEAFF
15	TRBJ1-5	.	.	TRBV6-6	TGTGCCAGCAGGCACGGTAACCAGGGCAATCAGCCCCAGCATTTT	CASRHGNQGNQPQHF
12	TRBJ2-1	.	TRBD2	TRBV7-2	TGTGCCAGCAGCTCGAGCGGGGGGCTTGAGTTCTTC	CASSSSGGLEFF
18	TRBJ2-2	.	.	TRBV11-2	TGTGCCAGCAGCTTATGGCCCGTCGACAAGCCGAACACCGGGGAGCTGTTTTTT	CASSLWPVDKPNTGELFF
16	TRBJ2-5	.	TRBD1	TRBV15	TGTGCCACCAGCAGAGATTTGCGGACAGGGATAGAGACCCAGTACTTC	CATSRDLRTGIETQYF
13	TRBJ2-7	.	TRBD2	TRBV10-2	TGCGCCTCCGGGACTAGCAGCTCCTACGAGCAGTACTTC	CASGTSSSYEQYF
14	TRBJ2-3	once	.	TRBV28	TGTGCCAGCACCCTGGCTAGCGTTTCAGATACGCAGTATTTT	CASTLASVSDTQYF
15	TRBJ2-3	.	.	TRBV6-5	TGTGCCAGCAGACCTCGGACAGTGAGGATAGATACGCAGTATTTT	CASRPRTVRIDTQYF
13	TRBJ2-5	.	.	TRBV18	TGTGCCAGCTCGCCTAGGCTCCAAGAGACCCAGTACTTC	CASSPRLQETQYF
13	TRBJ1-1	few	.	TRBV6-6	TGTGCCAGCAGCCCAGGAATGGTCACTGAAGCTTTCTTT	CASSPGMVTEAFF
18	TRBJ1-6	once	TRBD1	TRBV5-4	TGTGCCAGCAGCTTGCAGGCAGGGGGTCCTACCTATAATTCACCCCTCCACTTT	CASSLQAGGPTYNSPLHF
15	TRBJ2-7	.	TRBD2	TRBV4-1	TGCGCCAGCAGCCAGGTCGGGGGGGCCGCCTACGAGCAGTACTTC	CASSQVGGAAYEQYF
14	TRBJ2-3	.	TRBD1	TRBV10-3	TGTGCCACCCGTGCGGGACAGGCAGCAGATACGCAGTATTTT	CATRAGQAADTQYF
14	TRBJ1-1	.	.	TRBV6-1	TGTGCCAGCAGTGACGGACAGTGGAACACTGAAGCTTTCTTT	CASSDGQWNTEAFF
16	TRBJ1-5	.	TRBD1	TRBV4-1	TGCGCCAGCAGCCTTGACAGGGGGCGAAGCAATCAGCCCCAGCATTTT	CASSLDRGRSNQPQHF
15	TRBJ1-2	.	.	TRBV14	TGTGCCAGCAGCCCGTGGGAGACAGGCAACTATGGCTACACCTTC	CASSPWETGNYGYTF
11	TRBJ1-2	.	.	TRBV29-1	TGCAGCGTTGTGACTGGCTGTGGCTACACCTTC	CSVVTGCGYTF
15	TRBJ2-1	.	.	TRBV7-8	TGTGCCAGCAGCTTAGCACGGGACAATTACAATGAGCAGTTCTTC	CASSLARDNYNEQFF
14	TRBJ2-3	.	.	TRBV10-2	TGCGCCAGCAGTGAGTCGAGAGTATGGGATACGCAGTATTTT	CASSESRVWDTQYF
13	TRBJ1-3	.	TRBD1	TRBV6-1	TGTGCCAGCGACGGACAGGCCGGAAACACCATATATTTT	CASDGQAGNTIYF
17	TRBJ1-4	once	TRBD1	TRBV9	TGTGCCAGCAGCGCCAGGACAGGGAGGAGAACTAATGAAAAACTGTTTTTT	CASSARTGRRTNEKLFF
15	TRBJ1-3	.	TRBD1	TRBV7-2	TGTGCCAGCAGCTCAAGGACAGGGGGCGGAAACACCATATATTTT	CASSSRTGGGNTIYF
13	TRBJ2-1	.	.	TRBV28	TGTGCCAGCAGCTTTTTCAGGGGAAATGAGCAGTTCTTC	CASSFFRGNEQFF
13	TRBJ2-7	few	.	TRBV18	TGTGCCAGCTCACCCTCGTCTAGAAACGAGCAGTACTTC	CASSPSSRNEQYF
14	TRBJ1-1	.	.	TRBV6-5	TGTGCCAGCAGTCCCTGGGACTCTCTCACTGAAGCTTTCTTT	CASSPWDSLTEAFF
17	TRBJ1-1	few	TRBD1	TRBV5-1	TGCGCCAGCAGCTTTTACAGGGGACATCAAATGAACACTGAAGCTTTCTTT	CASSFYRGHQMNTEAFF
15	TRBJ1-5	.	.	TRBV4-1	TGCGCCAGCAGCCAAGTAGAGATTAGCAATCAGCCCCAGCATTTT	CASSQVEISNQPQHF
13	TRBJ1-1	.	.	TRBV6-6	TGTGCCAGCAGTCAACAGGTGAACACTGAAGCTTTCTTT	CASSQQVNTEAFF
14	TRBJ2-5	.	TRBD2	TRBV5-8	TGTGCCAGCAGCTGGAGTACTAGCGGGGAGACCCAGTACTTC	CASSWSTSGETQYF
14	TRBJ1-2	.	TRBD1	TRBV7-2	TGTGCCAGCAGCAAAGGACAGGTGTCTTATGGCTACACCTTC	CASSKGQVSYGYTF
13	TRBJ1-1	once	.	TRBV7-9	TGTGCCAGCAGCTTACAGGGAGGAACTGAAGCTTTCTTT	CASSLQGGTEAFF
17	TRBJ2-3	.	TRBD2	TRBV4-1	TGCGCCAGCAGCCAGGGAAGCGGGAGAGGTCGGACAGATACGCAGTATTTT	CASSQGSGRGRTDTQYF
19	TRBJ2-7	.	TRBD1	TRBV28	TGTGCCAGCAGTTTTACTTATGGACAGGCGACTGACTACTCCTACGAGCAGTACTTC	CASSFTYGQATDYSYEQYF
12	TRBJ2-7	.	.	TRBV28	TGTGCCAGCAGTTTAGGGGGCGCGACACAGTACTTC	CASSLGGATQYF
14	TRBJ1-1	.	TRBD1	TRBV10-3	TGTGCCATCACCCCGGGACAGGGGAACACTGAAGCTTTCTTT	CAITPGQGNTEAFF
13	TRBJ2-1	.	.	TRBV9	TGTGCCAGCAGCGTAGGGGCCTTAGGTGAGCAGTTCTTC	CASSVGALGEQFF
19	TRBJ2-6	.	TRBD2	TRBV4-2	TGTGCCAGCAGCCCTTCGACTAGCGGGAGGGCCGCTGGGGCCAACGTCCTGACTTTC	CASSPSTSGRAAGANVLTF
15	TRBJ2-3	.	.	TRBV29-1	TGCAGCGTTGAAGAGGTTACTAGCAAGACAGATACGCAGTATTTT	CSVEEVTSKTDTQYF
13	TRBJ1-2	.	TRBD1	TRBV5-6	TGTGCCAGCAGCTTAGGGACAGCAAAGGGCTACACCTTC	CASSLGTAKGYTF
14	TRBJ1-3	few	.	TRBV6-1	TGTGCCAGCAGTGAAGCGCAACAGGGAGACACCATATATTTT	CASSEAQQGDTIYF